This T cell receptor beta chain was observed in a study of PD-1 blockade in classical Hodgkin lymphoma. As concerns this clone: Its antigen is currently unknown.

Here immunoSEQ multiplex PCR was the method, and the copy in TCRdb shows in-frame clones only, minus some. This table has around 25,000 clones, 80% appearing once. Study-wide points: Exclusion was the outcome for patients who began nivolumab under 1 year after ASCT.

Germline V CDR1 and CDR2: MDHEN, SYDVKM. Losses at the gene ends were 2 bases for V and 8 bases for J; bases not matched to a gene: 14. The CDR3 has 16 residues. Autologous stem cell transplantation was followed by relapse in every patient, and brentuximab vedotin exposure varied. The TCR originated in a human donor with classical Hodgkin lymphoma. V and J are TRBV28 and TRBJ1-2, with 7 bases matching TRBD1. Sequenced material: peripheral blood mononuclear cells (PBMCs), taken at baseline. CDR3 nucleotide sequence: TGTGCCAGCAGTTTAGGTTTGGGAGGGGGCCGAGAAGGCTACACCTTC. Amino acid sequence: CASSLGLGGGREGYTF.